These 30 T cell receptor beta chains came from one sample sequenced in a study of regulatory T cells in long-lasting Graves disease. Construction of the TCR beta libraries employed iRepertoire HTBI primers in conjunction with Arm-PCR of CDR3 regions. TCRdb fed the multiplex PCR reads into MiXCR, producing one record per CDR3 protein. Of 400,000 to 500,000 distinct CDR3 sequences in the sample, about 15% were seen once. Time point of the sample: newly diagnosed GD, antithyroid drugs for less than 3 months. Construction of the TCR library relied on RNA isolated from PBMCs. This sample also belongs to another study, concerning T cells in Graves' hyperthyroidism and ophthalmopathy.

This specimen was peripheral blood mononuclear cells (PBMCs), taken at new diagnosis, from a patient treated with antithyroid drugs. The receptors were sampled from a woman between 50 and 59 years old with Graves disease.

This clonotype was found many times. CDR3 in amino acids: CASSSGTGGFGNQPQHF. The CDR3 DNA sequence: TGTGCCAGCAGCTCGGGAACAGGGGGTTTTGGCAATCAGCCCCAGCATTTT. The J gene is TRBJ1-5, the V gene TRBV6-1, with 8 nucleotides matching TRBD1. The CDR3 totals 17 residues. Germline CDR1 reads MNHNS; CDR2 reads SASEGT. The junction had 12 bases not matched to a gene; V was cut back by 6 bases and J by 2 bases.

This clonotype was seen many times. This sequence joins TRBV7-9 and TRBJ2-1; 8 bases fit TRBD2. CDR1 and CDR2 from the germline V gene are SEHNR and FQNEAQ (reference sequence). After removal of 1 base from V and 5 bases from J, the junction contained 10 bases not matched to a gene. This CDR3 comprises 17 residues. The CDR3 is CASSLVPGTSWNNEQFF. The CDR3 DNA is TGTGCCAGCAGCTTAGTCCCCGGGACTAGTTGGAACAATGAGCAGTTCTTC.

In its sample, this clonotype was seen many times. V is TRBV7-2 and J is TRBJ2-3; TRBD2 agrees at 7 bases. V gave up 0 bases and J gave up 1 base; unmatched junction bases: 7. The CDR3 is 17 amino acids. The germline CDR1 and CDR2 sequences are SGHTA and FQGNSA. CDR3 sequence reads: CASSLAGGSGRTDTQYF. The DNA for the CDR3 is TGTGCCAGCAGCTTAGCGGGCGGGAGTGGTCGCACAGATACGCAGTATTTT.

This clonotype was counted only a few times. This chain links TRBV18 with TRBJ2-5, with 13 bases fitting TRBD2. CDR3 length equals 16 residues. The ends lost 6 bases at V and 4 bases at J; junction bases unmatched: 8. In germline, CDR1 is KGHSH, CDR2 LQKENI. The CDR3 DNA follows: TGTGCCAGCTCTCAGCGGACTAGCGGGAGTTCAGAGACCCAGTACTTC. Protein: CASSQRTSGSSETQYF.

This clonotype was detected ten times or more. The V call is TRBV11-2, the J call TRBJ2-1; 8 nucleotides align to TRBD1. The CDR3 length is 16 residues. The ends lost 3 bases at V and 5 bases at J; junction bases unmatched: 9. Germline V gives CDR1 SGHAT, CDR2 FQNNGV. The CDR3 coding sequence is TGTGCCAGCAGCTTGGACCCAGGGGGCGAAGACAATGAGCAGTTCTTC. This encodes CASSLDPGGEDNEQFF.

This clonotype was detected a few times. This CDR3 reads CSARDHRGSSEAFF. For the CDR3, the DNA is TGCAGTGCTAGAGATCATAGGGGTTCTTCTGAAGCTTTCTTT. The rearrangement uses TRBV20-1 and TRBJ1-1; D is possibly TRBD1 (5 bases). This CDR3 comprises 14 residues. V gave up 0 bases and J gave up 6 bases, with 14 bases separating them. Germline values: CDR1 DFQATT, CDR2 SNEGSKA (reference sequence).

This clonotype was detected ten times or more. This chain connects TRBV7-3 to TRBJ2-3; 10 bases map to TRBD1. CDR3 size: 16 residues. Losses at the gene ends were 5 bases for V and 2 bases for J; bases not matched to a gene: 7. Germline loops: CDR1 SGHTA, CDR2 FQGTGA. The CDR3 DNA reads TGTGCCAGCAGCCAAAGACAGGGGGCGCCCACAGATACGCAGTATTTT. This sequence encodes CASSQRQGAPTDTQYF. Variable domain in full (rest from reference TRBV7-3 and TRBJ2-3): GAGVSQTPSNKVTEKGKYVELRCDPISGHTALYWYRQSLGQGPEFLIYFQGTGAADDSGLPNDRFFAVRPEGSVSTLKIQRTERGDSAVYLCASSQRQGAPTDTQYFGPGTRLTVL.

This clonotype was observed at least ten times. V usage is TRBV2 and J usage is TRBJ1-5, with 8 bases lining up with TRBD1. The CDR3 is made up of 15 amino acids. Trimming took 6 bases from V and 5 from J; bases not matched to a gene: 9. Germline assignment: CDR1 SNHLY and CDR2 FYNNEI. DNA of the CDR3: TGTGCCAGCAGATTATTAGGGACAGGTTATCAGCCCCAGCATTTT. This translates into CASRLLGTGYQPQHF.

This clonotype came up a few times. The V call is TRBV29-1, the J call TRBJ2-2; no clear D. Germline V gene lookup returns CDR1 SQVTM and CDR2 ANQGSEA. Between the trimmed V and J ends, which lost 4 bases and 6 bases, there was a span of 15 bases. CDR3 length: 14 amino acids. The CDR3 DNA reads TGCAGCGTTGGAATTAGGCTCGGCCCCGGGGAGCTGTTTTTT. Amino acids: CSVGIRLGPGELFF.

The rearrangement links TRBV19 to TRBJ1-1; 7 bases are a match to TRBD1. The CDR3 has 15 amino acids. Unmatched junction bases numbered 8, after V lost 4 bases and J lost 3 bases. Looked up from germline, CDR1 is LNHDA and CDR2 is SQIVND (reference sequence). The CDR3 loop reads CASSNRGGADTEAFF. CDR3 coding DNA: TGTGCCAGTAGTAATAGAGGGGGCGCGGACACTGAAGCTTTCTTT.

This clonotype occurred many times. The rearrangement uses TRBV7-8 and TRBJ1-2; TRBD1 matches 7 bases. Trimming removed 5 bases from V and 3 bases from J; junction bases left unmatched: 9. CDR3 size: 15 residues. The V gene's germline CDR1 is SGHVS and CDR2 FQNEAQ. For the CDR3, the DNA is TGTGCCAGCAGCCCAAAAACAGGGGTCGACTATGGCTACACCTTC. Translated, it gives CASSPKTGVDYGYTF.

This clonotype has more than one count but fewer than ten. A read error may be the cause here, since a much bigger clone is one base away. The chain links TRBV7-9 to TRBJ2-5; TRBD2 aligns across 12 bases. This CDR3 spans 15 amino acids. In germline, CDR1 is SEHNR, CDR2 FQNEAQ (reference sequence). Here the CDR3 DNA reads TGTGCCAGCAGCCTAAGACTAGCGGGAGCGGAGACCCAGAACTTC. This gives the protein CASSLRLAGAETQNF.

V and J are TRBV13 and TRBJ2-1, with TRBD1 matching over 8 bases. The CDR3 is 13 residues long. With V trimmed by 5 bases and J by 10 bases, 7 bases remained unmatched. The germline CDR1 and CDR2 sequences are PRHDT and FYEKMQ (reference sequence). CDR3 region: CASSLERTGEQFF. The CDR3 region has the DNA TGTGCCAGCAGCCTAGAGCGGACAGGGGAGCAGTTCTTC.

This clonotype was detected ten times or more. CDR3 nucleotides: TGTGCCAGCACTGGGAACACCGGGGAGCTGTTTTTT. This encodes CASTGNTGELFF. The chain links TRBV6-2 or TRBV6-3 to TRBJ2-2; D not certain. Germline CDR1 MNHEY, CDR2 SVGEGT. This CDR3 region has 12 residues. The V end was cut by 7 bases, the J end by 1 base, with 4 bases between.

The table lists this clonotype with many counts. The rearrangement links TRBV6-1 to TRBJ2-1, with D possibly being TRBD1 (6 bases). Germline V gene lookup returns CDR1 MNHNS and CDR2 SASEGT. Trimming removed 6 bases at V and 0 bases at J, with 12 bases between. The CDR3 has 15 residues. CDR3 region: CASRKTGSSYNEQFF. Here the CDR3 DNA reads TGTGCCAGCAGAAAGACAGGAAGCTCCTACAATGAGCAGTTCTTC.

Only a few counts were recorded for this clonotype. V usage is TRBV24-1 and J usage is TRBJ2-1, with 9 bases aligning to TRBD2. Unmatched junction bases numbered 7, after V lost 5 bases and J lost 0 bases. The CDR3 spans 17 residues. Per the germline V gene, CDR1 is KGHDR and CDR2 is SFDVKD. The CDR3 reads CATSGDSGRSSYNEQFF. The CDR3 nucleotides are TGTGCCACCAGTGGTGATAGCGGGAGATCCTCCTACAATGAGCAGTTCTTC.

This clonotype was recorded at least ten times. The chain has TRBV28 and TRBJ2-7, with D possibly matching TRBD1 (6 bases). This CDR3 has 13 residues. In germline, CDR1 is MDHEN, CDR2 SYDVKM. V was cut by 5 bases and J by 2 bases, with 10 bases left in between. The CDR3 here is CASSRQVPYEQYF. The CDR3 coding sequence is TGTGCCAGCAGTAGACAGGTGCCCTACGAGCAGTACTTC.

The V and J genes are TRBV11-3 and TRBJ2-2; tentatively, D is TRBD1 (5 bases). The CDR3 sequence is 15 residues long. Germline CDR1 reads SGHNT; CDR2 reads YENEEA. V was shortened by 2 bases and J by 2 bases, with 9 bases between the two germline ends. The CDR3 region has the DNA TGTGCCAGCAGCTTATACCAGGGAAACACCGGGGAGCTGTTTTTT. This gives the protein CASSLYQGNTGELFF.

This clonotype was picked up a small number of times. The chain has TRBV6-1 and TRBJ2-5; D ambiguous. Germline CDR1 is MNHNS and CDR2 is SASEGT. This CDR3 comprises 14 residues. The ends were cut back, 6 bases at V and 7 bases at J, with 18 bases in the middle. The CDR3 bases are TGTGCCAGCAGCCCATCTCCGTCTGTTAGGACCCAGTACTTC. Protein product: CASSPSPSVRTQYF.

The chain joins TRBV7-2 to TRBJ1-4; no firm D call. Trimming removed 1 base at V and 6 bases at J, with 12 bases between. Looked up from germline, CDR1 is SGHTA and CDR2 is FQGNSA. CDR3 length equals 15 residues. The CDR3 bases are TGTGCCAGCAGCTTAGTAGTTACGGACCATGAAAAACTGTTTTTT. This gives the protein CASSLVVTDHEKLFF.

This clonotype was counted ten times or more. This chain's CDR3 is CASSSRAGDSYEQYF. CDR3 DNA: TGTGCCAGCAGTTCACGAGCGGGAGACTCCTACGAGCAGTACTTC. The chain carries TRBV27 and TRBJ2-7, with 8 bases matching TRBD2. The trim removed 4 bases at V and 0 bases at J, leaving 5 bases unmatched. The CDR3 spans 15 residues. Germline V gene lookup returns CDR1 MNHEY and CDR2 SMNVEV (reference sequence).

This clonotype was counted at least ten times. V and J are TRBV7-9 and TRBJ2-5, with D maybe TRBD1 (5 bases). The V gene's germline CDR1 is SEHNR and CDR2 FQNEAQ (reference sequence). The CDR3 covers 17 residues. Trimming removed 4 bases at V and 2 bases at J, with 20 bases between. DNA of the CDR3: TGTGCCAGCAGCTCCCCGAAGGGGCCAGCACGTCAAGAGACCCAGTACTTC. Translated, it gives CASSSPKGPARQETQYF.

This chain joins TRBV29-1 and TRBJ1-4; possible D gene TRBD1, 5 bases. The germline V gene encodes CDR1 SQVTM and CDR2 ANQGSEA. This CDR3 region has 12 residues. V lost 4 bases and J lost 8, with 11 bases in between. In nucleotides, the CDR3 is TGCAGCGTTGGGGGCAGCGGAGAAAAACTGTTTTTT. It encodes CSVGGSGEKLFF.

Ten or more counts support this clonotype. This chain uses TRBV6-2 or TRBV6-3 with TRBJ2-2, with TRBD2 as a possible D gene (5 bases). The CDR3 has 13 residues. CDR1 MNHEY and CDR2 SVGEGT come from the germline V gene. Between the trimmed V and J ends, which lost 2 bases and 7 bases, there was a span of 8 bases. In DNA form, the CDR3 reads TGTGCCAGCAGTTACAGAGGGTTCGGGGAGCTGTTTTTT. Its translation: CASSYRGFGELFF.

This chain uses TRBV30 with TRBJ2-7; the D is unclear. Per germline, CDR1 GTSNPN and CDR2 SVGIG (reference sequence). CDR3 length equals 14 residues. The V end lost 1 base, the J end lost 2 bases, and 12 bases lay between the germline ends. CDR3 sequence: CAWSAPGLPYEQYF. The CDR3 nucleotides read TGTGCCTGGAGTGCGCCGGGCCTACCCTACGAGCAGTACTTC.

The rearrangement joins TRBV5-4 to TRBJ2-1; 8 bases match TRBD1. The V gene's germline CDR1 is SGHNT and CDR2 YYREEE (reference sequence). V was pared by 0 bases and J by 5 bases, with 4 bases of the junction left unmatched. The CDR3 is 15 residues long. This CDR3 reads CASSLEDRVHNEQFF. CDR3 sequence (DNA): TGTGCCAGCAGCTTGGAGGACAGGGTCCACAATGAGCAGTTCTTC.

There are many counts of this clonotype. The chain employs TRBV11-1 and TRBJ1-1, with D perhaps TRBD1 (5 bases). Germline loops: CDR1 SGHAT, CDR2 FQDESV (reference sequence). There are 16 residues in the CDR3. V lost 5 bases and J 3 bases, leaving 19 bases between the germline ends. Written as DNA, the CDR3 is TGTGCCAGCAGCCCTACGCTGCCCGTGACAGACACTGAAGCTTTCTTT. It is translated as CASSPTLPVTDTEAFF.

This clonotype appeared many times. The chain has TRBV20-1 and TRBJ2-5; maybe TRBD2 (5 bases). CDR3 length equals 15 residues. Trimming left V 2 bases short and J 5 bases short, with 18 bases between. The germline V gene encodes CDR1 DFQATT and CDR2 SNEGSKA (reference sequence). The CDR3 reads CSARLIGEFKETQYF. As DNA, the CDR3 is TGCAGTGCTAGACTCATTGGGGAGTTTAAGGAGACCCAGTACTTC.

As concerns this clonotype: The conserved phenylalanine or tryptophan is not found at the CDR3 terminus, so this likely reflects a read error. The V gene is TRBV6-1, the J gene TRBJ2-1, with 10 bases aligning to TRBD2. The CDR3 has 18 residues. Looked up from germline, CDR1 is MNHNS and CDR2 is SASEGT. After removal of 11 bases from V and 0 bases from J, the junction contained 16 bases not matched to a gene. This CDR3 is CALKPKGLAGVSYNEQFV. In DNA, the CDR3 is TGTGCCCTTAAACCTAAGGGGCTAGCGGGAGTCTCCTACAATGAGCAGTTCGTC.

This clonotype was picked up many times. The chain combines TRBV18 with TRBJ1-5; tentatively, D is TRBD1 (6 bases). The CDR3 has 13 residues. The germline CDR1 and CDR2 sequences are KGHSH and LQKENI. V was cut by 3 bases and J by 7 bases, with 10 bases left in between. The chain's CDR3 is CASSPDRSQPQHF. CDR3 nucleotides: TGTGCCAGCTCACCGGACAGAAGCCAGCCCCAGCATTTT.